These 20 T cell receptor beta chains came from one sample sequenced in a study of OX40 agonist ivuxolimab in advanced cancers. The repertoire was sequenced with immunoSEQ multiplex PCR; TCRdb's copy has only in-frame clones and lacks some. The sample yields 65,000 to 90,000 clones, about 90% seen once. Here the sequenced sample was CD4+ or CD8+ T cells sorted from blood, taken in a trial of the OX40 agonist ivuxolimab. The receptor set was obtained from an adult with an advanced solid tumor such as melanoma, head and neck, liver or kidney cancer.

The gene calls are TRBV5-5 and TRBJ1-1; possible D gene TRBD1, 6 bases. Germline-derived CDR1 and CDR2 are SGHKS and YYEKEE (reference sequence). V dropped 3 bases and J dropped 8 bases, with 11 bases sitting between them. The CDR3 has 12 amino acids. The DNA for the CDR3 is TGTGCCAGCAGCTGGCTAGGGGGAGAAGCTTTCTTT. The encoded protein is CASSWLGGEAFF.

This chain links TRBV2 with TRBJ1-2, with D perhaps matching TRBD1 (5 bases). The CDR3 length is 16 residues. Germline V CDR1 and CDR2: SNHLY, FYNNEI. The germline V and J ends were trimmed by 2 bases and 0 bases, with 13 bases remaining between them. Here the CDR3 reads CASSERRGEANYGYTF. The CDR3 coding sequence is TGTGCCAGCAGTGAAAGGCGGGGGGAAGCTAACTATGGCTACACCTTC.

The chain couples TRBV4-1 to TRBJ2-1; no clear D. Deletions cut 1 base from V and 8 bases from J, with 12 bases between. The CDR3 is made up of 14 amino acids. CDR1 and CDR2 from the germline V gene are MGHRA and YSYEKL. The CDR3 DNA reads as TGCGCCAGCAGCCAAGTGCCTGGTGGGGATGAGCAGTTCTTC. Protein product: CASSQVPGGDEQFF.

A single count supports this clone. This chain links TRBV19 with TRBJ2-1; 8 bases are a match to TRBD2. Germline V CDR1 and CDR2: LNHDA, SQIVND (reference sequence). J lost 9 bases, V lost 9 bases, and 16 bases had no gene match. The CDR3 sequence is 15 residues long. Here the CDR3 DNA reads TGTGCCAGCCTGGCTGTAGGCGGGGGGTTCGCTGAGCAGTTCTTC. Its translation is CASLAVGGGFAEQFF.

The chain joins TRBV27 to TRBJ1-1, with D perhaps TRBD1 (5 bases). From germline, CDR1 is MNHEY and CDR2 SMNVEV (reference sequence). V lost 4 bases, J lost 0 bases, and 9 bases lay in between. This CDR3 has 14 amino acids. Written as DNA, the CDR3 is TGTGCCAGCAGTTACAGGCCGCTGAACACTGAAGCTTTCTTT. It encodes CASSYRPLNTEAFF.

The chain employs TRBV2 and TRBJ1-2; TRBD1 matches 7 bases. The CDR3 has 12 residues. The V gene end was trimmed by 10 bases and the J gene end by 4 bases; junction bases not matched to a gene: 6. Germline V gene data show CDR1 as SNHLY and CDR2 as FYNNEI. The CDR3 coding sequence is TGTGCCACCCGACAGGGAACCTATGGCTACACCTTC. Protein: CATRQGTYGYTF.

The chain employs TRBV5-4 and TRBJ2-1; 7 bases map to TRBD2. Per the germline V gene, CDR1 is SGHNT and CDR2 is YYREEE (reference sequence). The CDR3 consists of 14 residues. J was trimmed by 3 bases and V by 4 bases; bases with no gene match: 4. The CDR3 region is CASSPGTNYNEQFF. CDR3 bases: TGTGCCAGCAGCCCCGGGACTAACTACAATGAGCAGTTCTTC.

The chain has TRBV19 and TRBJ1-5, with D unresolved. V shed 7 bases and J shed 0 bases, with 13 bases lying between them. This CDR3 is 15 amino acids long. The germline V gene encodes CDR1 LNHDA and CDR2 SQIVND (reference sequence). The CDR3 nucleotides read TGTGCCAGTACCATCTCTCATTATAGCAATCAGCCCCAGCATTTT. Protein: CASTISHYSNQPQHF.

CDR3 nucleotide sequence: TGTGCCAGCAGTGCTGACAGGGGTGACAAGCAGTACTTC. Amino acid sequence: CASSADRGDKQYF. V is TRBV5-4 and J is TRBJ2-7; 8 bases are shared with TRBD1. Germline assignment: CDR1 SGHNT and CDR2 YYREEE (reference sequence). J lost 8 bases, V lost 5 bases, and 9 bases had no gene match. This CDR3 is built from 13 residues.

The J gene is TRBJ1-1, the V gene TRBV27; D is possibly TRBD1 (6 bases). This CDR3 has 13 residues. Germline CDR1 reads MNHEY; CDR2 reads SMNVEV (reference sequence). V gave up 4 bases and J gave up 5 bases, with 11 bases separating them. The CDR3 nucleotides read TGTGCCAGCAGTTCCTACAGGGTTACTGAAGCTTTCTTT. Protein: CASSSYRVTEAFF.

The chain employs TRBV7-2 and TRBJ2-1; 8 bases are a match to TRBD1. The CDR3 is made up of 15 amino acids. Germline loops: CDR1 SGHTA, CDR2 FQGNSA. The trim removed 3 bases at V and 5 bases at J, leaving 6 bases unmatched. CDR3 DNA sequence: TGTGCCAGCAGCTTTTCAGGGGGCTTCCACAATGAGCAGTTCTTC. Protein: CASSFSGGFHNEQFF.

The CDR3 bases are TGTGCCAGTAGTATAGGCTACAGGGGACAGGACAATGAGCAGTTCTTC. This codes for CASSIGYRGQDNEQFF. V gene TRBV19 combines with J gene TRBJ2-1, with 8 positions matching TRBD1. Germline V lookup: CDR1 LNHDA, CDR2 SQIVND (reference sequence). Trimming cost V 1 base and J 5 bases; bases outside gene matches: 7. The CDR3 runs to 16 residues. Full variable domain (remainder filled in from reference TRBV19 and TRBJ2-1): DGGITQSPKYLFRKEGQNVTLSCEQNLNHDAMYWYRQDPGQGLRLIYYSQIVNDFQKGDIAEGYSVSREKKESFPLTVTSAQKNPTAFYLCASSIGYRGQDNEQFFGPGTRLTVL.

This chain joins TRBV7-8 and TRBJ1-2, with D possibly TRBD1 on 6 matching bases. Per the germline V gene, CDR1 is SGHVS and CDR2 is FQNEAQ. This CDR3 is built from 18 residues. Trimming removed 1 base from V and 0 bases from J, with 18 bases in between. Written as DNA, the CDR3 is TGTGCCAGCAGCTTAGACGGGGGGGGGACACCGACTAACTATGGCTACACCTTC. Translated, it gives CASSLDGGGTPTNYGYTF. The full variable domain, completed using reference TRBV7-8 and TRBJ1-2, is GAGVSQSPRYKVAKRGQDVALRCDPISGHVSLFWYQQALGQGPEFLTYFQNEAQLDKSGLPSDRFFAERPEGSVSTLKIQRTQQEDSAVYLCASSLDGGGTPTNYGYTFGSGTRLTVV.

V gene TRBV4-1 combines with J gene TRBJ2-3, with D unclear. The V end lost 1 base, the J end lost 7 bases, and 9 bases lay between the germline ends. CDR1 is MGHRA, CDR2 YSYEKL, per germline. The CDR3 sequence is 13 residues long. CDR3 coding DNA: TGCGCCAGCAGCCAAGCTCTCCAGCATACGCAGTATTTT. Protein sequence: CASSQALQHTQYF.

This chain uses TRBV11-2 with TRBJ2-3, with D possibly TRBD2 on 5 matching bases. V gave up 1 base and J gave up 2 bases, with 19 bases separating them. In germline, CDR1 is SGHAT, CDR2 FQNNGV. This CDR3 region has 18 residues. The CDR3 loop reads CASSLGRRARTFTDTQYF. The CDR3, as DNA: TGTGCCAGCAGCTTAGGACGGCGGGCGAGGACCTTCACAGATACGCAGTATTTT.

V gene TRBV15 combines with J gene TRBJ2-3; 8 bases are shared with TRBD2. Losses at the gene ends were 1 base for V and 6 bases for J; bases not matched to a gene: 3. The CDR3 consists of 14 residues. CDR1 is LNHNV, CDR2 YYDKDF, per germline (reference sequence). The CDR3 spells CATSRVSGGDTQYF. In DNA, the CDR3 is TGTGCCACCAGCAGAGTCTCGGGAGGGGATACGCAGTATTTT. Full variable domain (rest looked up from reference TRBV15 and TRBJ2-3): DAMVIQNPRYQVTQFGKPVTLSCSQTLNHNVMYWYQQKSSQAPKLLFHYYDKDFNNEADTPDNFQSRRPNTSFCFLDIRSPGLGDTAMYLCATSRVSGGDTQYFGPGTRLTVL.

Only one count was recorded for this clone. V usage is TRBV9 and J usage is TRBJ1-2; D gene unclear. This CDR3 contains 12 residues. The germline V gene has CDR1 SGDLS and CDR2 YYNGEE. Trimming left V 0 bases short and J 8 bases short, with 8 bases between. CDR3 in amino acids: CASSVGAGGYTF. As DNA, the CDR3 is TGTGCCAGCAGCGTAGGGGCAGGAGGCTACACCTTC.

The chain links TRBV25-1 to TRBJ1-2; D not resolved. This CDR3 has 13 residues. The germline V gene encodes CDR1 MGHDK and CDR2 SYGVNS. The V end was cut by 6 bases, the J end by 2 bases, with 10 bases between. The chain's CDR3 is CASSHLTNYGYTF. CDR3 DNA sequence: TGTGCCAGCAGCCACCTGACGAACTATGGCTACACCTTC.

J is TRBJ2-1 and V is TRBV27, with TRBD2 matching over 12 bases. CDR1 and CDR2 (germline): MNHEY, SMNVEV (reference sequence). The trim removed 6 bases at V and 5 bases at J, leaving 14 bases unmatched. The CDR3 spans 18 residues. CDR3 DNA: TGTGCCAGCAGCCCATTATTGAATCCTAGCGGGAGGGACAATGAGCAGTTCTTC. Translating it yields CASSPLLNPSGRDNEQFF.

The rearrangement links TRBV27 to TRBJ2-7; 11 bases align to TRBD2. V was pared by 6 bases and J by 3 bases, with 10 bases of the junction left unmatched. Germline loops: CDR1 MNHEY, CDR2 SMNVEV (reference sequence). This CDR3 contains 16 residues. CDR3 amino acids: CASSPILAGGGYEQYF. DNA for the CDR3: TGTGCCAGCAGCCCAATTTTAGCGGGAGGGGGCTACGAGCAGTACTTC.